The present entry profiles one T cell receptor (beta chain) with its context. The antigen is undetermined. Germline values: CDR1 SGHDT, CDR2 YYEEEE. This CDR3 is built from 14 residues. V lost 0 bases and J 5 bases, leaving 9 bases between the germline ends. TCRdb's copy holds only in-frame clones and misses some; the assay was immunoSEQ multiplex PCR. Of under 150,000 clones detected, about 92% appear once; the ten largest clones hold roughly 5%. The data originate from a study of T cell responses to AZD1222 COVID-19 vaccine. The study's findings and limits: Recipients of two AZD1222 doses showed rising Spike-specific TCR breadth and depth.

The rearrangement uses TRBV5-6 and TRBJ2-1; D not resolved. The starting material was peripheral blood, obtained on day 0 of AZD1222 vaccination. The receptor comes from an adult in good health. DNA of the CDR3: TGTGCCAGCAGCTTGGTTAGGCAGAACAATGAGCAGTTCTTC. Translated, it gives CASSLVRQNNEQFF.